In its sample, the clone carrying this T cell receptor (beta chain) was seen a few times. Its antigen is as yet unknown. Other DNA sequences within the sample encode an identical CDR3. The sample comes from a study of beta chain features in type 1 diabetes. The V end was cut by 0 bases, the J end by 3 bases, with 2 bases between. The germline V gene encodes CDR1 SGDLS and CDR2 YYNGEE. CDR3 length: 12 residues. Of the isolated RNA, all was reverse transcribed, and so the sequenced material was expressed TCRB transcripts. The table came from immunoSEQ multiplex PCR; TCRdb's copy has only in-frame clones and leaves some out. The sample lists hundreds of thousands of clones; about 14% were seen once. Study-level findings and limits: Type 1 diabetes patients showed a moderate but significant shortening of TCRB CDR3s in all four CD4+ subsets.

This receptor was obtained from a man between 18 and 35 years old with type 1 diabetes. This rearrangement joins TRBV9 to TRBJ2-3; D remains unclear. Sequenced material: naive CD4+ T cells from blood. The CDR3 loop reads CASSVGTDTQYF. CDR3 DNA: TGTGCCAGCAGCGTAGGTACAGATACGCAGTATTTT.